This record covers a single TCR beta chain. Its cognate antigen is unknown. The same CDR3 is also encoded by other DNA sequences in this sample. Deep-level settings were used for running the assay. Assay: immunoSEQ multiplex PCR; the TCRdb copy retains only in-frame clones and omits some. The sample has some 1,100,000 clones; around 78% are singletons. This sample is part of a study of shared clonotypes between healthy human individuals. Study-level findings and limits: The genetic and exposure-history diversity represented was limited by few donors. Several donors held approximately 4.5% of naive CD4 clonotypes in common.

The sample comprised memory CD4+ T cells from PBMCs. Subset: CD45RA-negative fraction. This TCR came from a man between 18 and 29 years old in good health. Some clones in this sample may be carry-over from other donors' samples.

CDR3 residues: CASSLRDSYGYTF. Here the CDR3 DNA reads TGTGCCAGCAGTTTGCGTGACAGTTATGGCTACACCTTC. The V and J genes are TRBV28 and TRBJ1-2; TRBD1 might be the D (5 bases). CDR1 and CDR2 from the germline V gene are MDHEN and SYDVKM. The CDR3 consists of 13 residues. V lost 3 bases, J lost 5 bases, and 10 bases lay in between.